This note documents a single TCR beta chain sequence. Its matching antigen is unknown. Use of 60 Vbeta and 13 Jbeta primers characterized the PCR. Sequencing used immunoSEQ multiplex PCR; TCRdb keeps in-frame clones, though not all of them. The specimen's table records under 150,000 clones. The source of the sample is a study of cytomegalovirus exposure and HLA in healthy donors. Study context: Genetic ancestry analysis placed approximately 78% of the 398 donors that were genotyped in the Caucasian-associated cluster. Study-level points and caveats: A further, later analysis showed that HLA-associated TCR beta chains (compared with equally common others) were more clonally expanded. A later examination showed that TCR association rates differed by HLA locus, with DRB1 most and HLA-C fewest. Links to common viral pathogens appeared, in a later analysis, for several of the most significant clusters.

This CDR3 is 14 amino acids long. Per the germline V gene, CDR1 is LNHDA and CDR2 is SQIVND (reference sequence). V lost 1 base, J lost 4 bases, and 10 bases lay in between. The chain joins TRBV19 to TRBJ1-1; TRBD1 is a possible D gene (5 bases). The TCR originated in a woman in her forties in good health and CMV-seronegative. Sequencing was performed on PBMCs. CDR3 nucleotides: TGTGCCAGTAGTATAGCAGGGTGGGCCACTGAAGCTTTCTTT. Translation gives CASSIAGWATEAFF.